This T cell receptor beta chain comes out of a study of blood T cells in healthy people across ages. J lost 6 bases, V lost 7 bases, and 11 bases had no gene match. The CDR3 consists of 16 residues. Germline V lookup: CDR1 WNHNN, CDR2 SYGVQD (reference sequence). Combining a sample-barcoded 5' primer with a J-beta primer mix, a second PCR ran for roughly 6 to 11 cycles. Using its own MiXCR run on the 5' RACE reads, TCRdb lists one record per CDR3 protein. The data hold 1.5 million or so distinct CDR3 sequences, with about 40% observed a single time. Comment on this clonotype: Its antigen is unidentified.

Overall study results and limits: Comparison with aged donors showed that long-lived donors had more naive CD4+ cells and higher diversity. PBMCs that were unsorted prevented a conclusive naive versus antigen-experienced comparison.

In each sample, at least 6 million PBMCs were isolated. The sequence was collected from a woman aged 18-29 years in good health. The sample taken for sequencing was blood. This chain joins TRBV10-1 and TRBJ2-1, with 11 nucleotides matching TRBD2. CDR3 nucleotide sequence: TGCGCCAGCAATACCCTAGCGGGGGGCCAGGGCAATGAGCAGTTCTTC. Protein product: CASNTLAGGQGNEQFF.